The 9 T cell receptor beta chains presented below share a single source sample, sequenced in a study of T cells in Graves' hyperthyroidism and ophthalmopathy (dated by TCRdb to the late 2010s). Library creation used multiplex PCR. TCRdb lists the instrument as Illumina HiSeq 2000. Amplification of TCR beta CDR3 regions was carried out from RNA transcripts. The TCR CDR3 was subjected to a first round of RT-PCR using the HTBI primer set and the Qiagen OneStep RT-PCR kit. The public reads were quality trimmed at Q25 with fastp and then assembled into clones with MiXCR by TCRdb, keeping productive beta chains. Entries are consolidated by CDR3 protein sequence, retaining the most common genes and DNA. This sample has around 480,000 distinct CDR3 sequences in its table, and about an eighth of those were observed once. The top ten clonotypes cover less than 20% of the sample. Sample: blood. The receptors were gathered from a woman aged 18 to 35 with Graves' hyperthyroidism.

This clonotype was counted many times. This chain joins TRBV12-3 or TRBV12-4 and TRBJ2-7; 9 bases are a match to TRBD2. J lost 7 bases, V lost 9 bases, and 16 bases had no gene match. The length of the CDR3 is 15 residues. CDR3 coding DNA: TGTGCCAGTTTATTGTCGGCGGGAGGGCCGGGGGAGCAGTACTTC. The encoded protein is CASLLSAGGPGEQYF.

This clonotype was observed at least ten times. The V and J genes are TRBV19 and TRBJ1-1, with D perhaps matching TRBD1 (5 bases). The CDR3 is 17 residues long. Trimming pared 2 bases from V and 4 bases from J, leaving 20 bases between. Germline CDR1 LNHDA, CDR2 SQIVND (reference sequence). This CDR3 reads CASSIFPYRSGGTEAFF. The CDR3 region has the DNA TGTGCCAGTAGTATATTCCCATACAGGTCCGGCGGCACTGAAGCTTTCTTT.

This clonotype was seen repeatedly, ten times or more. The chain joins TRBV5-1 to TRBJ2-1; TRBD2 matches at 9 bases. Germline V gives CDR1 SGHRS, CDR2 YFSETQ. The CDR3 has 14 residues. The V segment lost 7 bases and the J segment 7 bases; nucleotides outside the gene matches: 9. CDR3 DNA sequence: TGCGCCAGCCAGTACGATAGCGGGAGAAATGAGCAGTTCTTC. Protein sequence: CASQYDSGRNEQFF.

Notes on this clonotype: A much bigger clone sits one base away, suggesting this may be a read error. The gene calls are TRBV14 and TRBJ1-1, with TRBD1 matching 7 bases. This CDR3 region has 14 residues. CDR1 and CDR2 (germline): SGHDN, FVKESK. This CDR3 reads CASNQRTHRGEAFF. CDR3 DNA sequence: TGTGCCAGCAACCAACGCACCCACAGGGGTGAAGCTTTCTTT.

This clonotype came up many times. The rearrangement links TRBV12-3 or TRBV12-4 to TRBJ2-1; 7 bases fit TRBD2. The V segment lost 6 bases and the J segment 9 bases; nucleotides outside the gene matches: 5. CDR3 length: 12 residues. Here the CDR3 DNA reads TGTGCCAGCAGGCAAAGCGGGATTGAGCAGTTCTTC. Translating it yields CASRQSGIEQFF.

J is TRBJ2-7 and V is TRBV4-1; 10 bases are shared with TRBD2. The CDR3 spans 15 residues. Trimming at V came to 0 bases and at J to 3 bases, leaving 2 bases not matched to a gene. In germline, CDR1 is MGHRA, CDR2 YSYEKL. The CDR3 region has the DNA TGCGCCAGCAGCCAAGATACTAGCGGGGACTACGAGCAGTACTTC. Amino acid sequence: CASSQDTSGDYEQYF.

This chain links TRBV18 with TRBJ2-5; D remains ambiguous. This CDR3 region has 13 residues. Trimming took 2 bases from V and 4 from J, leaving 8 bases between them. The germline CDR1 and CDR2 sequences are KGHSH and LQKENI. The CDR3 is CASSPGISETQYF. CDR3 sequence (DNA): TGTGCCAGCTCACCAGGGATTTCAGAGACCCAGTACTTC. Full variable domain (remainder filled in from reference TRBV18 and TRBJ2-5): NAGVMQNPRHLVRRRGQEARLRCSPMKGHSHVYWYRQLPEEGLKFMVYLQKENIIDESGMPKERFSAEFPKEGPSILRIQQVVRGDSAAYFCASSPGISETQYFGPGTRLLVL.

This clonotype has a count of ten or more. The chain couples TRBV6-2 or TRBV6-3 to TRBJ2-3; 8 positions match TRBD2. The length of the CDR3 is 13 residues. The germline gives CDR1 MNHEY, CDR2 SVGEGT. Trimming removed 7 bases from V and 6 bases from J; junction bases left unmatched: 6. The CDR3 nucleotides read TGTGCCAGCAACGCGGGAGGTTCGGATACGCAGTATTTT. Translating gives CASNAGGSDTQYF.

This clonotype was seen repeatedly, ten times or more. At one of its ends the junction is not consistent with the germline gene, which may arise from a read error. The chain recombines TRBV5-1 with TRBJ1-2; the match to TRBD1 covers 7 bases. Germline V gives CDR1 SGHRS, CDR2 YFSETQ. The CDR3 has 13 amino acids. The CDR3 loop reads CATSTGDNYGYTF. The DNA for the CDR3 is TGCGCCACCAGCACAGGGGATAACTATGGCTACACCTTC.